This T cell receptor (beta chain) comes out of a study of shared clonotypes between healthy human individuals. With 1 base removed from V and 4 bases from J, the gap between germline ends came to 7 bases. From germline, CDR1 is GTSNPN and CDR2 SVGIG (reference sequence). This CDR3 has 12 residues. Findings and caveats of the study: Large depth notwithstanding, sorted-subset sequencing proved incomplete by rarefaction.

Turning to this clone: No antigen is known for it.

Clones were sequenced by immunoSEQ multiplex PCR, and TCRdb holds only the in-frame ones, with some missing. Among about 1.1 million clones listed, 60% to 80% were seen once. This clonotype originated in a man younger than 30 in good health. Some clones in this sample may be carry-over from other donors' samples. The rearrangement joins TRBV30 to TRBJ1-1; the D gene is possibly TRBD1 (5 bases). Sequencing was performed on memory CD4+ T cells from PBMCs. Subset defined: CD45RA-negative fraction. The CDR3: CAWSDQGTEAFF. CDR3 coding DNA: TGTGCCTGGAGTGACCAGGGCACTGAAGCTTTCTTT.